A single sample is the source of the 4 T cell receptor beta chains below, sequenced in a study of human T cells and chemical hapten exposure. Using its own MiXCR run on the RACE reads, TCRdb lists one record per CDR3 protein. The table lists more than 95,000 distinct CDR3 sequences, 9% to 14% of them singletons. Stated time point: patch test 1, 2 weeks after DPC sensitization. Treatment of the sample: therapeutic diphenylcyclopropenone sensitization with weekly scalp DPC. Sequenced material: whole blood, taken in connection with sensitization to the hapten diphenylcyclopropenone (DPC). The receptor set was obtained from a woman aged 45-65 years with alopecia areata. Some clones in this sample may be carry-over from other donors' samples.

This chain uses TRBV18 with TRBJ1-6, with D perhaps matching TRBD1 (6 bases). Trimming removed 3 bases from V and 5 bases from J, with 8 bases in between. CDR1 is KGHSH, CDR2 LQKENI, per germline. This CDR3 region has 14 residues. CDR3 DNA sequence: TGTGCCAGCTCACCGGACAGCGATAATTCACCCCTCCACTTT. Protein sequence: CASSPDSDNSPLHF.

The gene calls are TRBV6-6 and TRBJ2-7; TRBD1 matches 7 bases. The CDR3 has 16 amino acids. CDR1 is MNHNY and CDR2 is SVGAGI in the germline V gene (reference sequence). V trimming: 5 bases; J trimming: 4 bases; junction bases outside the gene matches: 14. The CDR3 region is CASSPRGSSLTYEQYF. In nucleotides, the CDR3 is TGTGCCAGCAGTCCCAGGGGGTCTAGCCTGACTTACGAGCAGTACTTC.

This clonotype was recorded many times. This sequence joins TRBV3-1 and TRBJ2-7; D ambiguous. CDR3 length: 14 amino acids. With 4 bases removed from V and 4 bases from J, the gap between germline ends came to 14 bases. The germline CDR1 and CDR2 sequences are LGHDT and YNNKEL (reference sequence). Written as DNA, the CDR3 is TGTGCCAGCAGCCCCCAACCGGGTGCGTACGAGCAGTACTTC. It codes for CASSPQPGAYEQYF.

This clonotype was observed a handful of times. This chain uses TRBV18 with TRBJ1-6; weak D call: TRBD1 (5 bases). The CDR3 has 15 residues. In germline, CDR1 is KGHSH, CDR2 LQKENI. The V and J ends lost 1 base and 8 bases respectively, with 12 bases between them. For the CDR3, the DNA is TGTGCCAGCTCACCACGGTGGCAGGGTGATTCACCCCTCCACTTT. As protein: CASSPRWQGDSPLHF.